The subject of this entry is one TCR beta chain. As yet, its antigen is unknown. This sample was taken from a study of T-cell memory formation after mild COVID-19. Study-wide results and limits: CD4+ contracting clones were found mainly in CM and EM, and CD8+ ones in EMRA. Memory from before infection featured some responding clones, which suggests cross-reactive memory joined. Balance between CD4 and CD8 was seen in clones contracting day 15 to 85, and a CD4+ lean was seen in later expanders.

The germline V gene encodes CDR1 SQVTM and CDR2 ANQGSEA. V lost 6 bases, J lost 1 base, and 25 bases lay in between. The length of the CDR3 is 18 residues. 5'RACE with constant-segment primers yielded barcoded, UMI-tagged TCR alpha and TCR beta cDNA libraries. Via MiXCR, TCRdb re-called the 5' RACE reads, giving one row per CDR3 protein. The sample records around 82,000 distinct CDR3 sequences, 9.5% to 15% being singletons. This receptor was obtained from a man aged 18 to 29 who had mild COVID-19 (a few samples of this study predate the infection). Cell type and time point are not known. V is TRBV29-1 and J is TRBJ2-1; D perhaps matches TRBD1 (5 bases). Specimen: PBMCs or a T cell subset sorted from them (not recorded which). The CDR3 nucleotides read TGCAGCGTACGAATCCATTTCGGTGAAGGGGATTCCTACAATGAGCAGTTCTTC. Residues: CSVRIHFGEGDSYNEQFF.